Listed below are T cell receptor beta chains from one sample, sequenced in a study of shared clonotypes between healthy human individuals. Libraries were prepared by immunoSEQ multiplex PCR; TCRdb keeps only in-frame clonotypes and omits some of them. The sample contains roughly 2.4 million clones, approximately 94% of which appear only once. Sequenced input: naive CD4+ T cells sorted from blood. These TCRs come from a young man in good health. The CDR3 runs from the conserved cysteine through the conserved F or W. A D gene is named only where the DNA matches it firmly. Part of the rows lack a size; the others show once, few, many or a class for expanded clones.

J gene	V gene	clone size	D gene	CDR3 DNA	CDR3 protein
TRBJ2-3	TRBV5-1	-	-	TGCGCCAGCAGCTTGGGTAGCACAGATACGCAGTATTTT	CASSLGSTDTQYF
TRBJ1-2	TRBV5-1	-	-	TGCGCCAGCAGCTTGGAGGCGGGAACCAGCTATGGCTACACCTTC	CASSLEAGTSYGYTF
TRBJ2-7	TRBV5-6	few	TRBD2	TGTGCCAGCAGCCCCGGGGGAGGGGCCGCCTACGAGCAGTACTTC	CASSPGGGAAYEQYF
TRBJ1-6	TRBV7-2	-	-	TGTGCCAGCAGCTTCCCCAGGGTCGGATCACCCCTCCACTTT	CASSFPRVGSPLHF
TRBJ1-6	TRBV5-4	-	-	TGTGCCAGCAGTCCTGACACGGGATCTTATAATTCACCCCTCCACTTT	CASSPDTGSYNSPLHF
TRBJ2-5	TRBV7-9	-	-	TGTGCCAGCAGCCCATCCTTGGCTGGGGGAGAGACCCAGTACTTC	CASSPSLAGGETQYF
TRBJ2-7	TRBV6-5	-	TRBD2	TGTGCCAGCAGTTACTCCTTAGCGGGAAGCTCCTACGAGCAGTACTTC	CASSYSLAGSSYEQYF
TRBJ2-2	TRBV7-8	-	TRBD2	TGTGCCAGCAGCTCCGGGACTAGCTCCGGGGAGCTGTTTTTT	CASSSGTSSGELFF
TRBJ2-2	TRBV5-6	-	-	TGTGCCAGCAGCTTGGTTCTGCGGGAGCTGTTTTTT	CASSLVLRELFF
TRBJ2-5	TRBV5-4	-	TRBD1	TGTGCCAGCAGCTTGCAGGGGGCAGGGGAGACCCAGTACTTC	CASSLQGAGETQYF
TRBJ1-2	TRBV28	-	TRBD1	TGTGCCAGCAGTTTTCTGACAGGGGGGGACACCTTC	CASSFLTGGDTF
TRBJ1-2	TRBV20-1	-	-	TGCTCGCTGGGGGCGGGCGGCTACACCTTC	CSLGAGGYTF
TRBJ2-1	TRBV10-3	-	-	TGTGCCATCAGTGATTTAGGGACAAATACTTACAATGAGCAGTTCTTC	CAISDLGTNTYNEQFF
TRBJ2-2	TRBV13	-	-	TGTGCCAGCAGCCTTAGGGCGAACACCGGGGAGCTGTTTTTT	CASSLRANTGELFF
TRBJ2-7	TRBV21-1	-	-	TGTGCCAGCAGCAAAGCTGGGGGGGATGACTACGAGCAGTACTTC	CASSKAGGDDYEQYF
TRBJ2-7	TRBV6-6	-	TRBD2	TGTGCCAGCAGTCTAGCGGGGGGGTTCTACGAGCAGTACTTC	CASSLAGGFYEQYF
TRBJ1-2	TRBV2	-	-	TGTGCCAGCAGTGCGATCGGGACGGCGTCTGGCTACACCTTC	CASSAIGTASGYTF
TRBJ1-3	TRBV18	-	-	TGTGCCAGCTCACCAAATCTCCAGGGCCCTGGAAACACCATATATTTT	CASSPNLQGPGNTIYF
TRBJ2-7	TRBV28	-	-	TGTGCCAGCAGGCTGCCCGGGGGCGAGAACGAGCAGTACTTC	CASRLPGGENEQYF
TRBJ1-1	TRBV6-4	-	-	TGTGCCAGCAGAATTCAGGCCACTAAGAACACTGAAGCTTTCTTT	CASRIQATKNTEAFF
TRBJ2-3	TRBV4-2	-	TRBD2	TGTGCCAGCAGCGCCCGGACTAGCGGGGGCCTAGATACGCAGTATTTT	CASSARTSGGLDTQYF
TRBJ2-7	TRBV18	once	-	TGTGCCAGCTCACCAGCGCAGACCACGTTCCACGAGCAGTACTTC	CASSPAQTTFHEQYF
TRBJ2-5	TRBV28	-	TRBD1	TGTGCCAGCAGCAGGGGGCTTCCGGCCCAGTACTTC	CASSRGLPAQYF
TRBJ2-5	TRBV5-6	once	-	TGTGCCAGCAGCGCGGGTGTGCATGGGCGAGGAGAGACCCAGTACTTC	CASSAGVHGRGETQYF
TRBJ1-1	TRBV4-1	-	-	TGCGCCAGCAGCGTGGGTTTAGTGGGGACGGCTGAAGCTTTCTTT	CASSVGLVGTAEAFF
TRBJ2-7	TRBV11-2	-	-	TGTGCCAGCAGCTTGGGGGGGCCCTCCTACGAGCAGTACTTC	CASSLGGPSYEQYF
TRBJ2-7	TRBV6-1	-	TRBD1	TGTGCCAGCATGGGGACAGCCAACTCCTACGAGCAGTACTTC	CASMGTANSYEQYF
TRBJ1-2	TRBV27	-	-	TGTGCCAGCAGTCTTTTCCCGGGGAGTAACTATGGCTACACCTTC	CASSLFPGSNYGYTF
TRBJ2-5	TRBV7-2	-	-	TGTGCCAGCAGCACGGGAGGACAGGTAGAAACCCAGTACTTC	CASSTGGQVETQYF
TRBJ1-2	TRBV10-3	-	TRBD1	TGTGCCATCAGTGGGGGACAGGGAAAAGGAGGGAACTATGGCTACACCTTC	CAISGGQGKGGNYGYTF
TRBJ2-7	TRBV9	-	TRBD1	TGTGCCAGCAGCGTAGGGGGGACAGCCAGCGCCTACGAGCAGTACTTC	CASSVGGTASAYEQYF
TRBJ2-1	TRBV29-1	-	-	TGCAGCGTTGAAGTCTCTAACAATGAGCAGTTCTTC	CSVEVSNNEQFF
TRBJ2-7	TRBV7-2	-	-	TGTGCCAGCAGCACTAGGACCGAGTCCTTAGCGCGGCAGTACTTC	CASSTRTESLARQYF
TRBJ1-4	TRBV5-1	-	-	TGCGCCAGCAGCTTGAGGGAAGGGAATGAAAAACTGTTTTTT	CASSLREGNEKLFF
TRBJ2-3	TRBV30	-	-	TGTGCCTGGAGTATGGGAACCCTCACGGATCGAGATACGCAGTATTTT	CAWSMGTLTDRDTQYF
TRBJ2-2	TRBV18	-	-	TGTGCCAGCTCACCACCGGTGAGGGACACCGGGGAGCTGTTTTTT	CASSPPVRDTGELFF
TRBJ1-3	TRBV30	-	-	TGTGCCTGGAGTTTAATAGGAAACACCATATATTTT	CAWSLIGNTIYF
TRBJ1-2	TRBV4-1	once	TRBD1	TGCGCCAGCAGCCAAGATCTCGGGACAGACTCCTATGGCTACACCTTC	CASSQDLGTDSYGYTF
TRBJ2-7	TRBV5-4	-	-	TGTGCCAGCAGCTTAGACAGTACCTGGAGTGGCGAGCAGTACTTC	CASSLDSTWSGEQYF
TRBJ1-5	TRBV10-3	-	-	TGTGCCATCAGTGAGGACAGGAGTCAGCCCCAGCATTTT	CAISEDRSQPQHF
TRBJ1-2	TRBV4-1	-	-	TGCGCCAGCAGCCAAGACCCGGACAACCGGCTACACTATGGCTACACCTTC	CASSQDPDNRLHYGYTF
TRBJ2-7	TRBV2	-	-	TGTGCCAGCAGTGGTCAAGTGGGAACCGAGCAGTACTTC	CASSGQVGTEQYF
TRBJ2-3	TRBV25-1	-	TRBD2	TGTGCCAGCAGTAAGGGTAGCGGGGGAGTAGATACGCAGTATTTT	CASSKGSGGVDTQYF
TRBJ2-1	TRBV4-2	-	TRBD2	TGTGCCAGCAGCCTACCGGGACTAGAGTTCAATGAGCAGTTCTTC	CASSLPGLEFNEQFF
TRBJ2-1	TRBV25-1	once	-	TGTGCCAGCCGACTCCGGGCCGAACTTTCCGGCTACAATGAGCAGTTCTTC	CASRLRAELSGYNEQFF
TRBJ1-2	TRBV27	-	-	TGTGCCAGCAGCCTCCTCACAGGGCCCGGCTACACCTTC	CASSLLTGPGYTF
TRBJ2-7	TRBV7-9	-	TRBD1	TGTGCCAGCAGCTCCACCCAGGGGGCCTACGAGCAGTACTTC	CASSSTQGAYEQYF
TRBJ1-2	TRBV5-1	-	-	TGCGCCAGCAGCTTGGCACAGTACTATGGCTACACCTTC	CASSLAQYYGYTF
TRBJ2-1	TRBV5-1	once	TRBD1	TGCGCCAGCAGCTTGGCCTCGGACAGGGCATACAATGAGCAGTTCTTC	CASSLASDRAYNEQFF
TRBJ2-7	TRBV2	-	-	TGTGCCAGCGGGGCTTTCCGCGCGGCGTCTGGTGAGCAGTACTTC	CASGAFRAASGEQYF
TRBJ2-5	TRBV28	-	TRBD1	TGTGCCAGCACCTTTCCAGGGGGATCAGAGACCCAGTACTTC	CASTFPGGSETQYF
TRBJ2-7	TRBV5-1	-	TRBD2	TGCGCCAGCAGCCCTGACTTCACACTAGCGCCACCGTTGGAGCAGTACTTC	CASSPDFTLAPPLEQYF
TRBJ2-3	TRBV2	few	-	TGTGCCAGCAAGCCTAGCACAGATACGCAGTATTTT	CASKPSTDTQYF
TRBJ2-3	TRBV7-9	-	-	TGTGCCAGCAGCGGGCAGGGAAGTTCAACAGATACGCAGTATTTT	CASSGQGSSTDTQYF